Listed below are T cell receptor beta chains from one sample, sequenced in a study of T cell responses to AZD1222 COVID-19 vaccine. The data were produced by immunoSEQ multiplex PCR, yet TCRdb's version contains in-frame clones alone and is incomplete. The table records 150,000 to 200,000 clones, approximately 90% of them present only once. Sequences were derived from peripheral blood, sampled on day 0 of AZD1222 vaccination. These receptors were obtained from an adult in good health. CDR3s include the opening cysteine and the closing phenylalanine or tryptophan. D genes are given only for firm matches. The listing skips clone size in some rows; elsewhere it reads once, few, many or a size class.

- | TRBJ2-2 | - | TRBV2 | CASSEVVLTGELFF | TGTGCCAGCAGTGAAGTTGTTTTGACCGGGGAGCTGTTTTTT
- | TRBJ1-2 | - | TRBV13 | CASSFTGLSDYGYTF | TGTGCCAGCAGCTTTACAGGGCTTTCAGATTATGGCTACACCTTC
- | TRBJ1-3 | - | TRBV28 | CASSQGTGNTIYF | TGTGCCAGCAGTCAGGGGACCGGAAACACCATATATTTT
- | TRBJ1-2 | - | TRBV28 | CASSSVGRDGYTF | TGTGCCAGCAGCTCGGTCGGGCGCGATGGCTACACCTTC
- | TRBJ2-5 | - | TRBV9 | CASSVGGRGGETQYF | TGTGCCAGCAGCGTAGGCGGCAGGGGAGGAGAGACCCAGTACTTC
TRBD1 | TRBJ1-1 | - | TRBV7-9 | CASSVGTEGTEAFF | TGTGCCAGCAGCGTCGGGACAGAGGGCACTGAAGCTTTCTTT
- | TRBJ1-3 | - | TRBV3-1/TRBV3-2 | CASVQGSGNTIYF | TGTGCCAGCGTACAGGGCTCTGGAAACACCATATATTTT
- | TRBJ1-4 | - | TRBV6-5 | CASSDRRASEKLFF | TGTGCCAGCAGCGACAGGCGTGCGTCTGAAAAACTGTTTTTT
- | TRBJ2-6 | - | TRBV6-4 | CASSGSGANVLTF | TGTGCCAGCTCCGGGTCTGGGGCCAACGTCCTGACTTTC
- | TRBJ1-2 | - | TRBV6-1 | CASSESGRDNYGYTF | TGTGCCAGCAGTGAATCGGGCAGGGACAACTATGGCTACACCTTC
- | TRBJ2-5 | - | TRBV28 | CASRTRGLETQYF | TGTGCCAGCAGGACAAGAGGTTTGGAGACCCAGTACTTC
- | TRBJ1-2 | - | TRBV2 | CASSDRTRGSPLSF | TGTGCCAGCAGCGATCGAACCCGGGGGTCGCCCCTTTCGTTC
TRBD1 | TRBJ2-2 | - | TRBV7-2 | CASSLAGTGVSGELFF | TGTGCCAGCAGCTTAGCCGGGACAGGGGTTTCCGGGGAGCTGTTTTTT
- | TRBJ1-1 | - | TRBV29-1 | CSVVVTGNTEAFF | TGCAGCGTTGTAGTGACAGGGAACACTGAAGCTTTCTTT
TRBD2 | TRBJ2-3 | - | TRBV28 | CASSLGTSGVTDTQYF | TGTGCCAGCAGTTTAGGGACTAGCGGGGTCACAGATACGCAGTATTTT
- | TRBJ1-1 | - | TRBV7-2 | CASSEFGTEAFF | TGTGCCAGCTCCGAGTTTGGCACTGAAGCTTTCTTT
TRBD1 | TRBJ2-7 | - | TRBV27 | CASSPGQALNEQYF | TGTGCCAGCAGCCCGGGACAGGCTCTTAACGAGCAATACTTC
- | TRBJ1-4 | - | TRBV5-1 | CASSIRQVEGVNEKLFF | TGCGCCAGCAGCATCCGACAGGTGGAAGGTGTGAATGAAAAACTGTTTTTT
TRBD1 | TRBJ1-1 | - | TRBV6-5 | CASSLPGGRGAFF | TGTGCCAGCAGCCTACCAGGGGGCCGGGGAGCTTTCTTT
- | TRBJ1-1 | - | TRBV7-9 | CASSRGRTEAFF | TGTGCCAGCAGCCGGGGACGAACTGAAGCTTTCTTT
- | TRBJ2-1 | - | TRBV19 | CASSIDQGGVNNEQFF | TGTGCCAGTAGTATAGATCAGGGGGGGGTGAACAATGAGCAGTTCTTC
TRBD1 | TRBJ2-1 | - | TRBV27 | CASKGQGVHEQFF | TGTGCCAGCAAGGGACAGGGGGTGCATGAGCAGTTCTTC
- | TRBJ2-7 | - | TRBV3-1/TRBV3-2 | CASSSTGTFYEQYF | TGTGCCAGCAGCTCTACCGGGACCTTCTACGAGCAGTACTTC
- | TRBJ1-1 | once | TRBV5-3 | CARSFDTHGGNTEAFF | TGTGCCAGAAGCTTCGATACCCACGGGGGTAACACTGAAGCTTTCTTT
- | TRBJ2-1 | - | TRBV5-1 | CASSSPGRGYNEQFF | TGCGCCAGCAGCTCTCCCGGGCGCGGGTACAATGAGCAGTTCTTC
- | TRBJ2-5 | - | TRBV2 | CASSTFLGAQETQYF | TGTGCCAGCAGTACCTTTTTGGGGGCCCAAGAGACCCAGTACTTC
TRBD2 | TRBJ2-7 | once | TRBV4-3 | CASSQTLAGAYEQYF | TGCGCCAGCAGCCAAACCCTAGCGGGCGCCTACGAGCAGTACTTC
TRBD2 | TRBJ2-7 | - | TRBV7-2 | CASSLPPGLAGSYEQYF | TGTGCCAGCAGCTTGCCCCCGGGACTAGCGGGGTCCTACGAGCAGTACTTC
- | TRBJ1-1 | - | TRBV29-1 | CSVVLYRNTEAFF | TGCAGCGTTGTCTTGTACAGGAACACTGAAGCTTTCTTT
- | TRBJ1-6 | - | TRBV30 | CAWSTGVLYNSPLHF | TGTGCCTGGAGTACAGGAGTCCTCTATAATTCACCCCTCCACTTT
TRBD1 | TRBJ2-7 | - | TRBV7-2 | CASSFDLLSGTGYEQYF | TGTGCCAGCAGCTTCGATCTCTTGTCCGGGACAGGTTACGAGCAGTACTTC
- | TRBJ2-7 | - | TRBV27 | CASSLGQSYEQYF | TGTGCCAGCAGTTTGGGACAATCCTACGAGCAGTACTTC
TRBD2 | TRBJ2-3 | - | TRBV7-2 | CATSLAGADTQYF | TGTGCCACGTCCCTAGCGGGGGCAGATACGCAGTATTTT
TRBD2 | TRBJ2-1 | once | TRBV10-3 | CAISETSGGYNEQFF | TGTGCCATCAGTGAGACTAGCGGGGGTTACAATGAGCAGTTCTTC
- | TRBJ1-2 | - | TRBV9 | CASSVAPSDHGYTF | TGTGCCAGCAGCGTAGCCCCCTCCGACCATGGCTACACCTTC
- | TRBJ1-2 | - | TRBV5-3 | CARSYRLSGGYTF | TGTGCCAGAAGCTACCGTCTCTCAGGGGGCTACACCTTC
- | TRBJ2-4 | once | TRBV18 | CASSPVGDIQYF | TGTGCCAGCTCACCGGTCGGAGACATTCAGTACTTC
- | TRBJ1-4 | - | TRBV5-1 | CASSLDGSTNEKLFF | TGCGCCAGCAGCTTGGATGGATCAACTAATGAAAAACTGTTTTTT
TRBD1 | TRBJ2-7 | - | TRBV5-5 | CASSLDVGQGAYEQYF | TGTGCCAGCAGCTTGGACGTGGGACAGGGGGCCTACGAGCAGTACTTC
TRBD2 | TRBJ2-1 | - | TRBV4-1 | CASSQGPGTSAYNEQFF | TGCGCCAGCAGCCAAGGGCCCGGGACTAGCGCTTACAATGAGCAGTTCTTC
- | TRBJ2-5 | - | TRBV18 | CASSPSALPETQYF | TGTGCCAGCTCACCCTCGGCCCTGCCGGAGACCCAGTACTTC
TRBD1 | TRBJ2-3 | - | TRBV13 | CASSRRDRSTDTQYF | TGTGCCAGCAGCCGCAGGGACAGGAGCACAGATACGCAGTATTTT
TRBD1 | TRBJ1-1 | - | TRBV10-3 | CAISRGQLNTEAFF | TGTGCCATCAGTAGGGGACAGCTGAACACTGAAGCTTTCTTT
TRBD1 | TRBJ2-3 | - | TRBV11-1 | CASSRDRVTDTQYF | TGTGCCAGCAGTCGAGACAGGGTCACAGATACGCAGTATTTT
- | TRBJ2-2 | once | TRBV7-7 | CASSPGTKRGELFF | TGTGCTAGCAGCCCCGGGACAAAAAGGGGGGAGCTGTTTTTT
- | TRBJ2-2 | - | TRBV5-1 | CASSLDLGELFF | TGCGCCAGCAGCTTGGATTTGGGGGAGCTGTTTTTT
TRBD1 | TRBJ1-1 | - | TRBV28 | CASSTGQMNTEAFF | TGTGCCAGCAGCACGGGACAGATGAACACTGAAGCTTTCTTT
- | TRBJ1-1 | - | TRBV21-1 | CARSVSGTGSRNTEAFF | TGTGCCAGGAGTGTTAGCGGGACAGGGAGCAGGAACACTGAAGCTTTCTTT
TRBD1 | TRBJ1-4 | - | TRBV2 | CASSRTGGISKEKLFF | TGTGCCAGCAGTAGGACAGGGGGGATTTCAAAGGAAAAACTGTTTTTT
TRBD1 | TRBJ1-6 | - | TRBV29-1 | CSMRTGRNSPLHF | TGCAGCATGCGGACAGGGCGTAATTCACCCCTCCACTTT
TRBD1 | TRBJ2-1 | - | TRBV19 | CASSGRTGAYNEQFF | TGTGCCAGTAGTGGACGGACAGGGGCCTACAATGAGCAGTTCTTC
- | TRBJ1-2 | - | TRBV7-2 | CARTPDGEGYTF | TGTGCCAGAACTCCGGATGGGGAGGGCTACACCTTC
- | TRBJ2-7 | - | TRBV11-3 | CASSLDADRYEQYF | TGTGCCAGCAGCTTAGATGCAGACCGCTACGAGCAGTACTTC
- | TRBJ1-1 | once | TRBV28 | CASRSGGLDTEAFF | TGTGCCAGCAGAAGTGGGGGATTGGACACTGAAGCTTTCTTT